Listed below are T cell receptor beta chains from one sample, sequenced in a study of T cell responses to AZD1222 COVID-19 vaccine. Method: immunoSEQ multiplex PCR; TCRdb's copy keeps in-frame clones and lacks some. Among tens of thousands of clones listed, roughly 90% were seen once. The specimen comprised peripheral blood, sampled on day 0 of MenACWY control vaccination. Every receptor here comes from an adult in good health. CDR3s include the opening cysteine and the closing phenylalanine or tryptophan. Each record gives: CDR3 DNA, CDR3 protein, V gene, clone size, D gene, J gene. The D gene is left open where the match is weak. Only part of the rows carry a size: once, few, many, or a class if the clone is expanded.

cdr3_nt: TGCGCCAGCCAGCGGGACACTAACAGCAATCAGCCCCAGCATTTT
cdr3_aa: CASQRDTNSNQPQHF
v_call: TRBV5-1
clone_size: -
d_call: -
j_call: TRBJ1-5

cdr3_nt: TGTGCCATCGGAGGTCGGGGAGATCAGCCCCAGCATTTT
cdr3_aa: CAIGGRGDQPQHF
v_call: TRBV10-3
clone_size: -
d_call: -
j_call: TRBJ1-5

cdr3_nt: TGTGCCTGGAGTTACGGGACAGTAGCCTACGAGCAGTACTTC
cdr3_aa: CAWSYGTVAYEQYF
v_call: TRBV30
clone_size: -
d_call: TRBD1
j_call: TRBJ2-7

cdr3_nt: TGTGCCACCAGTGACCCCGTTACGACTAGCGGGGAGGTAGAGACCCAGTACTTC
cdr3_aa: CATSDPVTTSGEVETQYF
v_call: TRBV24-1
clone_size: -
d_call: TRBD2
j_call: TRBJ2-5

cdr3_nt: TGTGCCAGCAGCGATCTACAGGGGGCGTATTCACCCCTCCACTTT
cdr3_aa: CASSDLQGAYSPLHF
v_call: TRBV6-5
clone_size: -
d_call: TRBD1
j_call: TRBJ1-6

cdr3_nt: TGTGCCAGCAGTCATCGACTAGCGGGGGCCACCGGGAGGGAGCAGTACTTC
cdr3_aa: CASSHRLAGATGREQYF
v_call: TRBV27
clone_size: -
d_call: TRBD2
j_call: TRBJ2-7

cdr3_nt: TGTGCCAGCAGCTTGCCAGGGCAAGAGACCCAGTACTTC
cdr3_aa: CASSLPGQETQYF
v_call: TRBV7-2
clone_size: -
d_call: -
j_call: TRBJ2-5

cdr3_nt: TGTGCCAGCAGCTCCCCGGAGAGGGGTGGGTTGAATTCACCCCTCCACTTT
cdr3_aa: CASSSPERGGLNSPLHF
v_call: TRBV9
clone_size: -
d_call: -
j_call: TRBJ1-6

cdr3_nt: TGTGCCAGCAGCGTACTAGGACAGTCCTCAGGAGCTTTCTTT
cdr3_aa: CASSVLGQSSGAFF
v_call: TRBV9
clone_size: once
d_call: -
j_call: TRBJ1-1

cdr3_nt: TGTGCCAGCAGTCAGCAACCTAACACTGAAGCTTTCTTT
cdr3_aa: CASSQQPNTEAFF
v_call: TRBV12-3/TRBV12-4
clone_size: -
d_call: -
j_call: TRBJ1-1

cdr3_nt: TGTGCCAGCAACCCATTCGCGGGGGGTCGCACAGATACGCAGTATTTT
cdr3_aa: CASNPFAGGRTDTQYF
v_call: TRBV11-3
clone_size: once
d_call: TRBD2
j_call: TRBJ2-3

cdr3_nt: TGTGCCAGCAGCTTTAAGATTGGGAGCACAGATACGCAGTATTTT
cdr3_aa: CASSFKIGSTDTQYF
v_call: TRBV5-4
clone_size: once
d_call: -
j_call: TRBJ2-3

cdr3_nt: TGCGCCAGCAGCCAAGAAAAGGCCGCCTATGGCTACACCTTC
cdr3_aa: CASSQEKAAYGYTF
v_call: TRBV4-3
clone_size: -
d_call: -
j_call: TRBJ1-2

cdr3_nt: TGTGCCAGCAGTTACACCGGGACTAGTAAGTTCTTC
cdr3_aa: CASSYTGTSKFF
v_call: TRBV6-2/TRBV6-3
clone_size: -
d_call: TRBD2
j_call: TRBJ2-1

cdr3_nt: TGCAGCGTTGGGGGCAGGGGCGTCGGAGAGACCCAGTACTTC
cdr3_aa: CSVGGRGVGETQYF
v_call: TRBV29-1
clone_size: once
d_call: -
j_call: TRBJ2-5

cdr3_nt: TGTGCCAGCAGCCAAGATAGGGGTGGCTATGGCTACACCTTC
cdr3_aa: CASSQDRGGYGYTF
v_call: TRBV14
clone_size: -
d_call: -
j_call: TRBJ1-2

cdr3_nt: TGTGCCAGCAGCTTCCAGGCCGGGGATGGCTACACCTTC
cdr3_aa: CASSFQAGDGYTF
v_call: TRBV7-2
clone_size: -
d_call: -
j_call: TRBJ1-2

cdr3_nt: TGTGCCAGCAGCTTATTTCCCTACGAGCAGTACTTC
cdr3_aa: CASSLFPYEQYF
v_call: TRBV7-3
clone_size: -
d_call: -
j_call: TRBJ2-7

cdr3_nt: TGTGCCAGCAGCTTAGGCGGGGGGTTCTACAATGAGCAGTTCTTC
cdr3_aa: CASSLGGGFYNEQFF
v_call: TRBV13
clone_size: -
d_call: TRBD2
j_call: TRBJ2-1

cdr3_nt: TGTGCCAGCAGCTCGGCGGGGGTTGGCAATCAGCCCCAGCATTTT
cdr3_aa: CASSSAGVGNQPQHF
v_call: TRBV5-6
clone_size: -
d_call: -
j_call: TRBJ1-5

cdr3_nt: TGTGCCAGCAGCTTGGGGGTAGCGGCCTACACCGGGGAGCTGTTTTTT
cdr3_aa: CASSLGVAAYTGELFF
v_call: TRBV5-8
clone_size: -
d_call: -
j_call: TRBJ2-2

cdr3_nt: TGTGCCAGCAGGGCGAGCGGGGGGGCCTCCTACGAGCAGTACTTC
cdr3_aa: CASRASGGASYEQYF
v_call: TRBV5-6
clone_size: once
d_call: TRBD2
j_call: TRBJ2-7

cdr3_nt: TGTGCCAGCAGTGTAGGACAGTTCAACTCTGGAAACACCATATATTTT
cdr3_aa: CASSVGQFNSGNTIYF
v_call: TRBV2
clone_size: -
d_call: -
j_call: TRBJ1-3

cdr3_nt: TGTGCCAGCAGTCCACTCCCGGGACAGCAGAATCAGCCCCAGCATTTT
cdr3_aa: CASSPLPGQQNQPQHF
v_call: TRBV27
clone_size: -
d_call: TRBD1
j_call: TRBJ1-5

cdr3_nt: TGTGCCAGCAGCCAAGATTGGGGTAGTCAGCCCCAGCATTTT
cdr3_aa: CASSQDWGSQPQHF
v_call: TRBV4-2
clone_size: -
d_call: -
j_call: TRBJ1-5

cdr3_nt: TGTGCCAGCAGCGCCCAGGGGGTTGGCACTGAAGCTTTCTTT
cdr3_aa: CASSAQGVGTEAFF
v_call: TRBV9
clone_size: -
d_call: TRBD1
j_call: TRBJ1-1

cdr3_nt: TGTGCCAGCAGTGGGACAGGGGAAAATCCAACTAATGAAAAACTGTTTTTT
cdr3_aa: CASSGTGENPTNEKLFF
v_call: TRBV6-4
clone_size: -
d_call: TRBD1
j_call: TRBJ1-4

cdr3_nt: TGTGCCTGGAGTGTATCGGGGGGGCTTGCGTCACCCCTCCACTTT
cdr3_aa: CAWSVSGGLASPLHF
v_call: TRBV30
clone_size: -
d_call: -
j_call: TRBJ1-6

cdr3_nt: TGTGCCAGCAGCCCTAGCGGGGACACCTACAATGAGCAGTTCTTC
cdr3_aa: CASSPSGDTYNEQFF
v_call: TRBV5-4
clone_size: -
d_call: TRBD2
j_call: TRBJ2-1

cdr3_nt: TGTGCCAGCAGCCACAGGGGGCCCGAGCAGTACTTC
cdr3_aa: CASSHRGPEQYF
v_call: TRBV7-9
clone_size: -
d_call: TRBD1
j_call: TRBJ2-7

cdr3_nt: TGTGCCAGTAGTATTGGCCCAGGGTGGGCCAATGAGCAGTTCTTC
cdr3_aa: CASSIGPGWANEQFF
v_call: TRBV19
clone_size: -
d_call: -
j_call: TRBJ2-1

cdr3_nt: TGTGCCTGGAGTAGACCTGACAGGGAGAACACTGAAGCTTTCTTT
cdr3_aa: CAWSRPDRENTEAFF
v_call: TRBV30
clone_size: few
d_call: TRBD1
j_call: TRBJ1-1

cdr3_nt: TGTGCCAGCAGCTTGGGTCTGGCTGCGAATGGCTACACCTTC
cdr3_aa: CASSLGLAANGYTF
v_call: TRBV5-6
clone_size: -
d_call: -
j_call: TRBJ1-2

cdr3_nt: TGCGCCAGCAGTCCACAGGGGTTTACGACAGATACGCAGTATTTT
cdr3_aa: CASSPQGFTTDTQYF
v_call: TRBV4-3
clone_size: -
d_call: TRBD1
j_call: TRBJ2-3

cdr3_nt: TGTGCCTGGAGTGTAGATGGCAATCAGCCCCAGCATTTT
cdr3_aa: CAWSVDGNQPQHF
v_call: TRBV30
clone_size: -
d_call: -
j_call: TRBJ1-5

cdr3_nt: TGTGCCAGCAGAAAGGAAACAGGGGGCTCGGGAGCTTTCTTT
cdr3_aa: CASRKETGGSGAFF
v_call: TRBV11-3
clone_size: -
d_call: TRBD1
j_call: TRBJ1-1

cdr3_nt: TGTGCCAGCAGCTTAGACGGGGTTAACTATGGCTACACCTTC
cdr3_aa: CASSLDGVNYGYTF
v_call: TRBV7-9
clone_size: -
d_call: -
j_call: TRBJ1-2

cdr3_nt: TGTGCCAGCAGCTTTTCCAGGGGGCCTGGCTATGGCTACACCTTC
cdr3_aa: CASSFSRGPGYGYTF
v_call: TRBV11-3
clone_size: -
d_call: TRBD1
j_call: TRBJ1-2

cdr3_nt: TGTGCCAGCACCCGTGGTCCCCGGCGGAACCAAGAGACCCAGTACTTC
cdr3_aa: CASTRGPRRNQETQYF
v_call: TRBV7-2
clone_size: -
d_call: -
j_call: TRBJ2-5

cdr3_nt: TGTGCCAGCAGCTTGACTAGCGGGGATCGGTACGAGCAGTACTTC
cdr3_aa: CASSLTSGDRYEQYF
v_call: TRBV11-2
clone_size: once
d_call: TRBD2
j_call: TRBJ2-7

cdr3_nt: TGTGCCAGCAGTTACTCTTCTAGCGGGAGCACAGATACGCAGTATTTT
cdr3_aa: CASSYSSSGSTDTQYF
v_call: TRBV6-5
clone_size: once
d_call: TRBD2
j_call: TRBJ2-3

cdr3_nt: TGTGCCTGGAGTGTCGGCATCACCGGGGAGCTGTTTTTT
cdr3_aa: CAWSVGITGELFF
v_call: TRBV30
clone_size: -
d_call: -
j_call: TRBJ2-2

cdr3_nt: TGCGCCAGCAGCCAAGATTTCCGACAGGATGCCTATGGCTACACCTTC
cdr3_aa: CASSQDFRQDAYGYTF
v_call: TRBV4-3
clone_size: -
d_call: -
j_call: TRBJ1-2

cdr3_nt: TGTGCCAGCAGCTCTTATCAGGCAGATACGCAGTATTTT
cdr3_aa: CASSSYQADTQYF
v_call: TRBV11-2
clone_size: -
d_call: -
j_call: TRBJ2-3

cdr3_nt: TGTGCCAGCAGCATGGGTCTCTACGAGCAGTACTTC
cdr3_aa: CASSMGLYEQYF
v_call: TRBV7-9
clone_size: few
d_call: -
j_call: TRBJ2-7

cdr3_nt: TGTGCCAGCAGCGACAGCCGGGTGGGCTCCTTC
cdr3_aa: CASSDSRVGSF
v_call: TRBV6-2/TRBV6-3
clone_size: -
d_call: -
j_call: TRBJ2-7

cdr3_nt: TGTGCCAGTAGTATAGAATCAGGTGATGGAACTGAAGCTTTCTTT
cdr3_aa: CASSIESGDGTEAFF
v_call: TRBV19
clone_size: -
d_call: -
j_call: TRBJ1-1

cdr3_nt: TGTGCCAGCAGCGTAGAGGGAGACACCGGGGAGCTGTTTTTT
cdr3_aa: CASSVEGDTGELFF
v_call: TRBV9
clone_size: -
d_call: -
j_call: TRBJ2-2

cdr3_nt: TGCAGTGCTAGTCCTATGGACGGTTTCTACGAGCAGTACTTC
cdr3_aa: CSASPMDGFYEQYF
v_call: TRBV20-1
clone_size: -
d_call: -
j_call: TRBJ2-7

cdr3_nt: TGTGCCAGCAGCCCGACAGCGGGGACCTACGAGCAGTACTTC
cdr3_aa: CASSPTAGTYEQYF
v_call: TRBV27
clone_size: -
d_call: TRBD2
j_call: TRBJ2-7

cdr3_nt: TGCGCCAGCAGCCAAGAAAGGGGTTCACCCCTCCACTTT
cdr3_aa: CASSQERGSPLHF
v_call: TRBV4-3
clone_size: -
d_call: -
j_call: TRBJ1-6

cdr3_nt: TGTGCCAGCAGCTTATACCCTGGGGGCGGAAGCTCTGGGGCCAACGTCCTGACTTTC
cdr3_aa: CASSLYPGGGSSGANVLTF
v_call: TRBV11-2
clone_size: -
d_call: -
j_call: TRBJ2-6

cdr3_nt: TGTGCCAGCAGTTACTTTCCTCCTGCGGTAGAGACCCAGTACTTC
cdr3_aa: CASSYFPPAVETQYF
v_call: TRBV6-2/TRBV6-3
clone_size: -
d_call: -
j_call: TRBJ2-5

cdr3_nt: TGTGCCAGCAGTTTTGAGGGTATGCAGCCCCAGCATTTT
cdr3_aa: CASSFEGMQPQHF
v_call: TRBV27
clone_size: few
d_call: -
j_call: TRBJ1-5

cdr3_nt: TGTGCCAGCAGCTTAGAGACAGGGTCGGCCTACAATGAGCAGTTCTTC
cdr3_aa: CASSLETGSAYNEQFF
v_call: TRBV7-3
clone_size: -
d_call: TRBD1
j_call: TRBJ2-1